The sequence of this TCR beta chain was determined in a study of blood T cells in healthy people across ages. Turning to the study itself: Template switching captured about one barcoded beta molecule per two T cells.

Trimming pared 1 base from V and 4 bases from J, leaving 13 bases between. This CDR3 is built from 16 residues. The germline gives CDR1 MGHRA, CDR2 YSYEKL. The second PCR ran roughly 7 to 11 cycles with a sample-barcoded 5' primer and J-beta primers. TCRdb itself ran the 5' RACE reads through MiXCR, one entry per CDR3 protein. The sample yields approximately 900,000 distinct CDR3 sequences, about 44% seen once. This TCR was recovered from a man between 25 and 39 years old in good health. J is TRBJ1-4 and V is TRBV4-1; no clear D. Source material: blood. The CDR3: CASSQGPGRFNEKLFF. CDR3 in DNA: TGCGCCAGCAGCCAAGGGCCCGGCCGGTTTAATGAAAAACTGTTTTTT.